These T cell receptor beta chains were read from a single sample in a study of cytomegalovirus exposure and HLA in healthy donors. The repertoire was sequenced with immunoSEQ multiplex PCR; TCRdb's copy has only in-frame clones and lacks some. The sample lists 120,000 or so clones; less than 85% were seen once. Sample: PBMCs. These TCRs come from a man in his late teens or twenties in good health and CMV-seropositive. Each CDR3 is given with its conserved first and last residue. D genes are given only for firm matches. Only some rows state a clone size, as once, few, many or a class for expanded clones.

j_call	d_call	clone_size	v_call	cdr3_nt	cdr3_aa
TRBJ1-3	.	few	TRBV30	TGTGCCTGGAGTGCAGGGACTATCTCTGGAAACACCATATATTTT	CAWSAGTISGNTIYF
TRBJ2-2	.	.	TRBV11-1	TGTGCCAGCAGCCCCCCTCTTTCCACCGGGGAGCTGTTTTTT	CASSPPLSTGELFF
TRBJ1-5	.	many	TRBV4-1	TGCGCCAGCAGCCAAGGAAGGGGTCAGCCCCAGCATTTT	CASSQGRGQPQHF
TRBJ2-7	.	.	TRBV6-1	TGTGCCAGCAGTGAAGACAAAGCCTACGAGCAGTACTTC	CASSEDKAYEQYF
TRBJ1-4	TRBD1	once	TRBV30	TGTGCCTGGAGTGCGACAGGGGTTAATGAAAAACTGTTTTTT	CAWSATGVNEKLFF
TRBJ1-1	TRBD1	.	TRBV6-5	TGTGCCAGCAGTTTCCGACAGGGGGCAGGTGAAGCTTTCTTT	CASSFRQGAGEAFF
TRBJ1-1	.	.	TRBV30	TGTGCCTGGAGTGCACTGAAGAGAGTGAACACTGAAGCTTTCTTT	CAWSALKRVNTEAFF
TRBJ2-7	.	.	TRBV23-1	TGCGCCAGCAGTCAATCGAAGGACAGCTTAGCCTACGAGCAGTACTTC	CASSQSKDSLAYEQYF
TRBJ2-3	.	.	TRBV9	TGTGCCAGCAGCTCCTTTGGAGGGGCTGGATCAGATACGCAGTATTTT	CASSSFGGAGSDTQYF
TRBJ2-1	TRBD1	.	TRBV13	TGTGCCAGCAGCTTCAGGCCTAAATCAGGGGGACACAACTACAATGAGCAGTTCTTC	CASSFRPKSGGHNYNEQFF
TRBJ2-7	.	.	TRBV29-1	TGCAGCGTTGAACAGAACTACGAGCAGTACTTC	CSVEQNYEQYF
TRBJ2-7	.	.	TRBV7-9	TGTGCCAGCAGCACAGATAGGCACTACGAGCAGTACTTC	CASSTDRHYEQYF
TRBJ1-1	.	.	TRBV21-1	TGTGCCAGCAGCAAACAGGGAACTGTACTCATGAACACTGAAGCTTTCTTT	CASSKQGTVLMNTEAFF
TRBJ1-2	.	.	TRBV5-4	TGTGCCAGCAGCGGAAGACAGGTTAACTATGGCTACACCTTC	CASSGRQVNYGYTF
TRBJ2-7	.	.	TRBV5-6	TGTGCCAGCAGCTGGACGGGACTTAGCGTTGGCGAGCAGTACTTC	CASSWTGLSVGEQYF
TRBJ2-7	.	.	TRBV6-1	TGTGCCAGCAGCATCCTTCGGGACACCTCCTACGAGCAGTACTTC	CASSILRDTSYEQYF
TRBJ1-1	.	.	TRBV6-6	TGTGCCAGCAGCCACTCATGGCAGGCCGATCAGGGAGCTTTCTTT	CASSHSWQADQGAFF
TRBJ1-5	.	once	TRBV7-9	TGTGCCAGCAGCCCCGGGACACCTTATAGCAATCAGCCCCAGCATTTT	CASSPGTPYSNQPQHF
TRBJ1-1	.	.	TRBV4-1	TGCGCCAGCAGCCAGACAGATAACACTGAAGCTTTCTTT	CASSQTDNTEAFF
TRBJ2-5	TRBD2	.	TRBV4-2	TGTGCCAGCAGCCAACGGACTAGCGGGGGGGTAGAGACCCAGTACTTC	CASSQRTSGGVETQYF
TRBJ2-7	TRBD1	few	TRBV5-6	TGTGCCAGCAGCTCGACAGGGGTCGAGCAGTACTTC	CASSSTGVEQYF
TRBJ2-7	TRBD2	.	TRBV7-2	TGTGCCAGCAGCCTCTCCGGGACTAGCGGCTACGAGCAGTACTTC	CASSLSGTSGYEQYF
TRBJ1-1	TRBD1	.	TRBV10-3	TGTGCCATCAGGAGGGGACAGGAGAACACTGAAGCTTTCTTT	CAIRRGQENTEAFF
TRBJ1-2	.	.	TRBV19	TGTGCCAGTAGTATAGGGCAGGGTAACTATGGCTACACCTTC	CASSIGQGNYGYTF
TRBJ1-5	TRBD1	.	TRBV7-9	TGTGCCAGCAGCTGGGGACAGGGGCGGGGGTATAGCAATCAGCCCCAGCATTTT	CASSWGQGRGYSNQPQHF
TRBJ1-1	.	once	TRBV29-1	TGCAGCGTTGTAAACACTGAAGCTTTCTTT	CSVVNTEAFF